This section outlines one TCR beta chain sequence together with its context. The ends lost 4 bases at V and 3 bases at J; junction bases unmatched: 6. The CDR3 consists of 14 residues. Random hexamers were used to reverse transcribe an amount of 0.5 to 1 ug RNA. MiXCR, applied by TCRdb to the immunoSEQ multiplex PCR reads, yields one record per CDR3 protein. The data hold 200,000 to 300,000 distinct CDR3 sequences, with 90% to 97% observed a single time. This record comes from a study of CD8 T cells in Susac syndrome. The rearrangement joins TRBV12-3 or TRBV12-4 to TRBJ2-7; TRBD1 matches at 7 bases. This TCR derives from a human donor with Susac syndrome. Sequencing was done on a sample of CD4+ T cells from PBMCs. In DNA form, the CDR3 reads TGTGCCAGCAGTTGGGACAGCAACTACTACGAGCAGTACTTC. Residues: CASSWDSNYYEQYF.